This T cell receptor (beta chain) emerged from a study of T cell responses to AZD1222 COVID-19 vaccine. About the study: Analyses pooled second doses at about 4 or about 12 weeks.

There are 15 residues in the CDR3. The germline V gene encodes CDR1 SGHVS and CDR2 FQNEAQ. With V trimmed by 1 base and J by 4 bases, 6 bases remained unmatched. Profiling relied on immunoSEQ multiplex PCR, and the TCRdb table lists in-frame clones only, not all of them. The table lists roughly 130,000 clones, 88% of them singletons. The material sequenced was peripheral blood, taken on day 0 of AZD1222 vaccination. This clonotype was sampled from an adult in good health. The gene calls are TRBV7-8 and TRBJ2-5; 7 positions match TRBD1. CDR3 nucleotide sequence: TGTGCCAGCAGCTTAGACGAGGGGGCCGGAGAGACCCAGTACTTC. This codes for CASSLDEGAGETQYF. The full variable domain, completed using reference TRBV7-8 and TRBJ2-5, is GAGVSQSPRYKVAKRGQDVALRCDPISGHVSLFWYQQALGQGPEFLTYFQNEAQLDKSGLPSDRFFAERPEGSVSTLKIQRTQQEDSAVYLCASSLDEGAGETQYFGPGTRLLVL.